Sequencing of this T cell receptor (beta chain) was carried out in a study of cytomegalovirus exposure and HLA in healthy donors. General observations from the study: CMV serostatus was the sole immune exposure information available.

Primers for the PCR totalled 60 Vbeta and 13 Jbeta. The protocol was immunoSEQ multiplex PCR, while the TCRdb copy is restricted to in-frame clones and leaves out a portion. This sample has roughly 230,000 clones, with around 90% found just once. J was trimmed by 2 bases and V by 4 bases; bases with no gene match: 3. Germline lookup yields CDR1 MNHEY and CDR2 SMNVEV (reference sequence). The CDR3 is 14 residues long. The sample holds a few counts of this clone. Its specificity is not known. The same CDR3 is also encoded by other DNA sequences in this sample. The rearrangement uses TRBV27 and TRBJ2-7; 9 nucleotides line up with TRBD1. The sequenced sample was PBMCs. This TCR was recovered from a girl aged 2 to 10 in good health and CMV-seronegative. Here the CDR3 DNA reads TGTGCCAGCAGTTCGGGACAGGGAGCCTACGAGCAGTACTTC. Protein: CASSSGQGAYEQYF.